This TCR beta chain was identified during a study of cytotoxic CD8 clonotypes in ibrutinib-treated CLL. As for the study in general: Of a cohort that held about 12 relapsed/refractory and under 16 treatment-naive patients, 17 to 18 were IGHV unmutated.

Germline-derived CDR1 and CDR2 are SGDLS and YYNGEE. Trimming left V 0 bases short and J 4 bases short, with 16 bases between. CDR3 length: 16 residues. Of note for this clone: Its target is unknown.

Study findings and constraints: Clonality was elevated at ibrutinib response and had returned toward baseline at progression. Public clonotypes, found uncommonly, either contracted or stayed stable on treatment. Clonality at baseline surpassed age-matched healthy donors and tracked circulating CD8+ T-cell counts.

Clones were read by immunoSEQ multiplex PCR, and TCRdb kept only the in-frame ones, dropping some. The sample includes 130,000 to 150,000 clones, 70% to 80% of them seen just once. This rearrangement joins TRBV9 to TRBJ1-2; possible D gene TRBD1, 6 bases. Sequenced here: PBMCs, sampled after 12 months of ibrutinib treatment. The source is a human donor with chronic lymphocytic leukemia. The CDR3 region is CASSVATRGRAYGYTF. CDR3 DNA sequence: TGTGCCAGCAGCGTAGCTACCCGGGGGCGCGCCTATGGCTACACCTTC.